The 18 T cell receptor beta chains given below trace back to one sample, sequenced in a study of beta chain features in type 1 diabetes (dated by TCRdb to the late 2010s). Library construction relied on the immunoSEQ multiplex PCR assay. The entire isolated RNA was reverse transcribed using the High Capacity cDNA Reverse Transcription Kit, and thus expressed TCRB transcripts were sequenced. Drawn from immuneACCESS, this table holds only the in-frame rearrangements with V and J called that TCRdb kept. Clones are partly lost; checked studies trace under half to an unresolved V gene and leave the rest unexplained. This sample lists about 240,000 clones; 27% were detected once. Approximately 4% of the sample rests with the top ten. Sequencing was done on a sample of central memory CD4+ T cells from blood. The origin of the receptors is a man under 40 in good health.

V usage is TRBV30 and J usage is TRBJ2-3; D is unresolved. The CDR3 has 13 residues. Per the germline V gene, CDR1 is GTSNPN and CDR2 is SVGIG (reference sequence). Trimming removed 0 bases from V and 6 bases from J, with 10 bases in between. CDR3 nucleotide sequence: TGTGCCTGGAGTGTCGGATTACGCGATACGCAGTATTTT. Protein sequence: CAWSVGLRDTQYF.

This clone was seen a handful of times. V gene TRBV30 combines with J gene TRBJ1-1, with D possibly TRBD1 on 5 matching bases. This CDR3 contains 16 residues. The ends were cut back, 3 bases at V and 1 base at J, with 18 bases in the middle. Germline V gives CDR1 GTSNPN, CDR2 SVGIG (reference sequence). The CDR3 spells CAWSPGGGATNTEAFF. CDR3 in DNA: TGTGCCTGGAGCCCCGGCGGAGGGGCCACGAACACTGAAGCTTTCTTT.

The chain is built from TRBV29-1 and TRBJ2-1, with 13 nucleotides matching TRBD2. The V segment lost 6 bases and the J segment 7 bases; nucleotides outside the gene matches: 6. The CDR3 contains 14 residues. Germline V gives CDR1 SQVTM, CDR2 ANQGSEA. The CDR3 sequence: CSVRLAGGGNEQFF. The DNA for the CDR3 is TGCAGCGTCAGACTAGCGGGAGGTGGGAATGAGCAGTTCTTC.

This clone has only a few counts. This sequence joins TRBV9 and TRBJ2-5; possible D gene TRBD1, 6 bases. The CDR3 is made up of 13 amino acids. The germline V gene encodes CDR1 SGDLS and CDR2 YYNGEE. V gave up 4 bases and J gave up 5 bases, with 12 bases separating them. CDR3 nucleotides: TGTGCCAGCAGCACCCGGACAGTTGAGACCCAGTACTTC. The encoded protein is CASSTRTVETQYF.

To note about this clone: The same CDR3 arises from other DNA sequences in this sample as well. The V gene is TRBV7-9, the J gene TRBJ1-1, with a weak D call TRBD1 (5 bases). Trimming shortened V by 2 bases and J by 5 bases, and 9 bases separated the two germline ends. CDR3 length: 13 residues. The germline gives CDR1 SEHNR, CDR2 FQNEAQ (reference sequence). CDR3 sequence: CASSLSRDTEAFF. For the CDR3, the DNA is TGTGCCAGCAGCTTAAGCAGGGATACTGAAGCTTTCTTT.

This clone occurred a few times. V and J are TRBV6-6 and TRBJ2-3, with D possibly matching TRBD2 (5 bases). This CDR3 has 14 amino acids. Germline V CDR1 and CDR2: MNHNY, SVGAGI (reference sequence). Trimming removed 8 bases from V and 2 bases from J, with 14 bases in between. The CDR3 loop is CASGWLAPTDTQYF. CDR3 bases: TGTGCCAGCGGCTGGCTAGCACCCACAGATACGCAGTATTTT.

This clone was seen a few times. V gene TRBV2 combines with J gene TRBJ2-3, with a weak D call TRBD2 (6 bases). The CDR3 extends over 14 amino acids. The germline gives CDR1 SNHLY, CDR2 FYNNEI. The V and J ends lost 7 bases and 2 bases respectively, with 13 bases between them. CDR3 region: CASKAGLITDTQYF. The DNA of the CDR3 is TGTGCCAGCAAGGCGGGACTGATCACAGATACGCAGTATTTT.

The chain combines TRBV6-5 with TRBJ1-2, with 7 bases identical to TRBD1. Germline V gives CDR1 MNHEY, CDR2 SVGAGI. The V and J ends lost 2 bases and 4 bases, in that order; junction bases with no gene match: 7. The CDR3 extends over 15 amino acids. As DNA, the CDR3 is TGTGCCAGCAGTTACCTTCGACAGGGAGTCTATGGCTACACCTTC. This encodes CASSYLRQGVYGYTF.

The chain is built from TRBV5-1 and TRBJ1-3, with D hard to call. Germline V gene lookup returns CDR1 SGHRS and CDR2 YFSETQ. The CDR3 extends over 14 amino acids. V was clipped by 0 bases and J by 0 bases, with 4 bases between them. CDR3 bases: TGCGCCAGCAGCTTGGAGACCTCTGGAAACACCATATATTTT. Encoded protein: CASSLETSGNTIYF.

V and J are TRBV29-1 and TRBJ2-1; TRBD2 matches at 8 bases. The CDR3 loop spans 14 amino acids. V lost 6 bases to trimming and J lost 5 bases; unmatched junction nucleotides: 9. Germline lookup yields CDR1 SQVTM and CDR2 ANQGSEA. Here the CDR3 DNA reads TGCAGCGTCGAAAGGACTAGCAGAAACAATGAGCAGTTCTTC. Its protein is CSVERTSRNNEQFF.

This sequence joins TRBV4-1 and TRBJ2-1; TRBD2 might be the D (6 bases). This CDR3 comprises 16 residues. The V end lost 0 bases, the J end lost 2 bases, and 11 bases lay between the germline ends. Looked up from germline, CDR1 is MGHRA and CDR2 is YSYEKL. CDR3 in DNA: TGCGCCAGCAGCCAAGATCTAGGAGGGACCTACAATGAGCAGTTCTTC. This sequence encodes CASSQDLGGTYNEQFF.

The V gene is TRBV15, the J gene TRBJ2-7; perhaps TRBD2 as D (6 bases). The CDR3 is made up of 18 amino acids. Trimming cost V 0 bases and J 0 bases, with 18 bases left between them. Germline V gene lookup returns CDR1 LNHNV and CDR2 YYDKDF (reference sequence). The CDR3 region has the DNA TGTGCCACCAGCAGAGAACTACAGGTTCGCGGGACCTCCTACGAGCAGTACTTC. This gives the protein CATSRELQVRGTSYEQYF.

In the case of this clone: This likely reflects a read error, since a far larger clone is one base away. V and J are TRBV7-6 and TRBJ2-3; no definite D call. Trimming shortened V by 3 bases and J by 3 bases, and 4 bases separated the two germline ends. This CDR3 is 12 amino acids long. Per germline, CDR1 SGHVS and CDR2 FNYEAQ. The CDR3, as DNA: TGTGCCAGCAGCTTTAGGACAGATACGCAGTATTTT. Its translation: CASSFRTDTQYF.

This clone occurred a few times. This sequence joins TRBV10-3 and TRBJ2-1; D call uncertain. Trimming removed 10 bases from V and 9 bases from J, with 19 bases in between. The CDR3 contains 13 residues. Germline V CDR1 and CDR2: ENHRY, SYGVKD. CDR3 in amino acids: CATNDGKNGEQFF. The CDR3, as DNA: TGTGCCACCAACGACGGCAAGAACGGTGAGCAGTTCTTC.

This rearrangement joins TRBV5-4 to TRBJ1-6; 7 nucleotides align to TRBD1. The V segment lost 2 bases and the J segment 5 bases; nucleotides outside the gene matches: 4. This CDR3 spans 15 amino acids. The germline CDR1 and CDR2 sequences are SGHNT and YYREEE (reference sequence). CDR3 sequence (DNA): TGTGCCAGCAGCTTCGGGACAGAGGATAATTCACCCCTCCACTTT. Its protein product is CASSFGTEDNSPLHF.

CDR3 loop: CASRPPNGGTEAFF. CDR3 nucleotides: TGTGCCAGCAGGCCTCCCAATGGCGGCACTGAAGCTTTCTTT. The chain joins TRBV28 to TRBJ1-1; D is unresolved. CDR1 is MDHEN and CDR2 is SYDVKM in the germline V gene. V was clipped by 6 bases and J by 4 bases, with 15 bases between them. The CDR3 consists of 14 residues. Looking up the rest from reference TRBV28 and TRBJ1-1 gives the full variable domain: DVKVTQSSRYLVKRTGEKVFLECVQDMDHENMFWYRQDPGLGLRLIYFSYDVKMKEKGDIPEGYSVSREKKERFSLILESASTNQTSMYLCASRPPNGGTEAFFGQGTRLTVV.

This CDR3 reads CASSQDPRQGAEAFF. Here the CDR3 DNA reads TGCGCCAGCAGCCAAGACCCCCGACAGGGCGCTGAAGCTTTCTTT. The chain couples TRBV4-3 to TRBJ1-1; 7 bases align to TRBD1. This CDR3 has 15 amino acids. The germline CDR1 and CDR2 sequences are LGHNA and YSLEER. The V segment lost 0 bases and the J segment 6 bases; nucleotides outside the gene matches: 7.

The table lists this clone with a few counts. V gene TRBV7-2 combines with J gene TRBJ2-1; D may be TRBD2 (5 bases). The CDR3 is 14 residues long. Germline V gives CDR1 SGHTA, CDR2 FQGNSA. The germline V and J ends were trimmed by 7 bases and 2 bases, with 12 bases remaining between them. The DNA for the CDR3 is TGTGCCAGCACTACAGCGGAGACCTACAATGAGCAGTTCTTC. Translation: CASTTAETYNEQFF.